This paragraph covers one T cell receptor beta chain sequence. The data were obtained in a study of shared clonotypes between healthy human individuals. Turning to the study itself: Used for every donor were three CD4 naive, three CD4 memory, two CD8 naive and one CD8 memory plate.

Germline V gives CDR1 LNHDA, CDR2 SQIVND (reference sequence). Germline trimming cut 4 bases from V and 4 bases from J; bases unmatched to any gene: 8. The CDR3 has 15 residues. The table came from immunoSEQ multiplex PCR; TCRdb's copy has only in-frame clones and leaves some out. The table shows 2 million to 3 million clones, with roughly 93% occurring only once. The sequencing input was naive CD4+ T cells from PBMCs. The subset denotes: CD45RA+ positively selected. This TCR derives from a man younger than 35 in good health. Some clones in this sample may be carry-over from other donors' samples. The J gene is TRBJ2-5, the V gene TRBV19, with 8 bases aligning to TRBD2. DNA for the CDR3: TGTGCCAGTAGTAAAAGCGGGAGCATGGGAGAGACCCAGTACTTC. It codes for CASSKSGSMGETQYF.